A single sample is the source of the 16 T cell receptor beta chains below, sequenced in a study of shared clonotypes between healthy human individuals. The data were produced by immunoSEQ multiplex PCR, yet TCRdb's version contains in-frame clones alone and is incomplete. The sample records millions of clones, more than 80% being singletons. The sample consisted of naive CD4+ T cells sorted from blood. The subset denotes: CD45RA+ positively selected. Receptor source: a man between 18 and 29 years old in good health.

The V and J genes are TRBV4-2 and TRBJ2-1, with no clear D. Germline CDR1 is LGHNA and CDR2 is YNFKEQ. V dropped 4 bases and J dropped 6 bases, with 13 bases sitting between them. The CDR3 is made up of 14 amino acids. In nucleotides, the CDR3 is TGTGCCAGCAGCCCTCCTGGGCAGCTCAATGAGCAGTTCTTC. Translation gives CASSPPGQLNEQFF.

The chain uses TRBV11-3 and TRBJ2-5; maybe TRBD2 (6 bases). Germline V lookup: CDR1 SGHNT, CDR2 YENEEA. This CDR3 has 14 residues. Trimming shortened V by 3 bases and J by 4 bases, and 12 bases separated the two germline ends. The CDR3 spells CASSLVRGSETQYF. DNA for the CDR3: TGTGCCAGCAGCTTGGTCCGGGGGTCAGAGACCCAGTACTTC.

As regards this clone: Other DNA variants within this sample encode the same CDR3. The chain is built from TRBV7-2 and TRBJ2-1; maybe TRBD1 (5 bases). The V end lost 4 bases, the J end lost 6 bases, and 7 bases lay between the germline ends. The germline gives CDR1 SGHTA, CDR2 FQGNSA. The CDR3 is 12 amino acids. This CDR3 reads CASSSRGNEQFF. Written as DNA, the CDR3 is TGTGCCAGCAGCTCTAGGGGCAATGAGCAGTTCTTC.

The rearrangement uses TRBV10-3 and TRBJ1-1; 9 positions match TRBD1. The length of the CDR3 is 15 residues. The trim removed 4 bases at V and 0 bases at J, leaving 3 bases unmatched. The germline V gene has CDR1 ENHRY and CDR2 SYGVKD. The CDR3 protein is CAISATGGMNTEAFF. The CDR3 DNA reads TGTGCCATCAGTGCCACAGGGGGCATGAACACTGAAGCTTTCTTT.

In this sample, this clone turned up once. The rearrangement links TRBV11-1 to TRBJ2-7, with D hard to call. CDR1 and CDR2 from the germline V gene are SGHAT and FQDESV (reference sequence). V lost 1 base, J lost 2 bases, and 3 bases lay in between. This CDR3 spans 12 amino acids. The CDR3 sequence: CASSLETYEQYF. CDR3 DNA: TGTGCCAGCAGCTTAGAGACCTACGAGCAGTACTTC.

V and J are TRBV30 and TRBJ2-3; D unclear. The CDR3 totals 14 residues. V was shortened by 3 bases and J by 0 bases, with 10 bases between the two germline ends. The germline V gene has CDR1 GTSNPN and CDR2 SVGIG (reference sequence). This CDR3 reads CAWRVLPSTDTQYF. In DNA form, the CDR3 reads TGTGCCTGGAGAGTCCTCCCCAGCACAGATACGCAGTATTTT. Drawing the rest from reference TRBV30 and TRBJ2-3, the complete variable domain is SQTIHQWPATLVQPVGSPLSLECTVEGTSNPNLYWYRQAAGRGLQLLFYSVGIGQISSEVPQNLSASRPQDRQFILSSKKLLLSDSGFYLCAWRVLPSTDTQYFGPGTRLTVL.

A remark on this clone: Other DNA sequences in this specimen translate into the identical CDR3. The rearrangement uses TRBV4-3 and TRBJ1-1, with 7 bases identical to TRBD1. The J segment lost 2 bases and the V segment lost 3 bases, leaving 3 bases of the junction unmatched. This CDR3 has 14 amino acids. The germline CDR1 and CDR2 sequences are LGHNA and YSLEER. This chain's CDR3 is CASSQGTANTEAFF. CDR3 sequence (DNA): TGCGCCAGCAGCCAGGGGACAGCCAACACTGAAGCTTTCTTT.

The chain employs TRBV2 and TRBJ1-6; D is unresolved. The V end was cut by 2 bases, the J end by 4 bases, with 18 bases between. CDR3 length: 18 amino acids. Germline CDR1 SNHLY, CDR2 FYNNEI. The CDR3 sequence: CASSERIGSRFYNSPLHF. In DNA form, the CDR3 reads TGTGCCAGCAGTGAACGCATCGGTTCCCGGTTTTATAATTCACCCCTCCACTTT.

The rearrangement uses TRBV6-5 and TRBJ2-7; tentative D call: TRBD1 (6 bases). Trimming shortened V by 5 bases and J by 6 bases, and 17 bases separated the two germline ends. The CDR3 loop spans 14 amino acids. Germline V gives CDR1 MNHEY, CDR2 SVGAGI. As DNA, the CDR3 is TGTGCCAGCAGTCGCACAGGGTTAGGCGGCGAGCAGTACTTC. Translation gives CASSRTGLGGEQYF.

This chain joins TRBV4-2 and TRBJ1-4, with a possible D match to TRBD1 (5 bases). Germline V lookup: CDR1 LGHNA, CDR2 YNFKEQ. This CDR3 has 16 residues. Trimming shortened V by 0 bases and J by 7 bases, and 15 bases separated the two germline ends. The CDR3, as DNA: TGTGCCAGCAGCCAAGATGAGGGACGAGCTCCTGAAAAACTGTTTTTT. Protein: CASSQDEGRAPEKLFF.

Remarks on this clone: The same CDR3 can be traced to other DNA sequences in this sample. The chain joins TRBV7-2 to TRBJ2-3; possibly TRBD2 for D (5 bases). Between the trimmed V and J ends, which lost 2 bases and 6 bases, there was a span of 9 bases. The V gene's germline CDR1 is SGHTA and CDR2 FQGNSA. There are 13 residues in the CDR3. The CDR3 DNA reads TGTGCCAGCAGCTTACGGTTAGCGGATACGCAGTATTTT. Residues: CASSLRLADTQYF.

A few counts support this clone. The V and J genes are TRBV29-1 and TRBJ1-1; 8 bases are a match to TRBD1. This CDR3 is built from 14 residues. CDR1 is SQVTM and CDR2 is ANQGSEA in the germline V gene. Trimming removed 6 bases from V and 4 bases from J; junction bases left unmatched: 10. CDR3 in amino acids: CSVRQGSPVTEAFF. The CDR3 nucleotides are TGCAGCGTGCGACAGGGGTCGCCAGTCACTGAAGCTTTCTTT.

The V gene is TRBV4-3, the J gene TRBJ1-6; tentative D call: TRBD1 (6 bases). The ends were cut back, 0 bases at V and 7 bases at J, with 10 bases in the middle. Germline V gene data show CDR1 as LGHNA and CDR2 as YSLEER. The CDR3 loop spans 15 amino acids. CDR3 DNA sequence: TGCGCCAGCAGCCAAGATTGGGACACCAATTCACCCCTCCACTTT. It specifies CASSQDWDTNSPLHF.

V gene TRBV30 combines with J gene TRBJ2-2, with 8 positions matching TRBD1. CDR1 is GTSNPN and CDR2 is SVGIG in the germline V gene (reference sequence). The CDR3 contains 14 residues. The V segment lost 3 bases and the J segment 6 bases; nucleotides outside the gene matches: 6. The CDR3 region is CAWRPGGKSGELFF. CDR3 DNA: TGTGCCTGGAGGCCAGGGGGCAAGTCCGGGGAGCTGTTTTTT. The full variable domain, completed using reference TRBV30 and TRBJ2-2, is SQTIHQWPATLVQPVGSPLSLECTVEGTSNPNLYWYRQAAGRGLQLLFYSVGIGQISSEVPQNLSASRPQDRQFILSSKKLLLSDSGFYLCAWRPGGKSGELFFGEGSRLTVL.

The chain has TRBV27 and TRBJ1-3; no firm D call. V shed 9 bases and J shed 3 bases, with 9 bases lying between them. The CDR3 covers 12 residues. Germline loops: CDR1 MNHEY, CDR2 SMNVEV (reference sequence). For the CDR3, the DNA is TGTGCCAGTGGGAGGGATGGAAACACCATATATTTT. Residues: CASGRDGNTIYF.

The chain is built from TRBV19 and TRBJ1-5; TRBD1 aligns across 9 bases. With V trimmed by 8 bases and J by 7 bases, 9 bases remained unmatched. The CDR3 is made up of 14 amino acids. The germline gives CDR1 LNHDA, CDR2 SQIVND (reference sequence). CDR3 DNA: TGTGCCAGTCTCGGGACAGGGACGGGACAGCCCCAGCATTTT. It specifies CASLGTGTGQPQHF.